These 5 T cell receptor beta chains came from one sample sequenced in a study of T cell responses to AZD1222 COVID-19 vaccine. Clones were sequenced by immunoSEQ multiplex PCR, and TCRdb holds only the in-frame ones, with some missing. The table lists about 140,000 clones, over 90% of them singletons. The material sequenced was peripheral blood, taken 28 days after the second AZD1222 dose. The receptor set was obtained from an adult who received the AZD1222 COVID-19 vaccine.

V and J are TRBV5-1 and TRBJ1-1; 9 nucleotides agree with TRBD1. The CDR3 totals 17 residues. After removal of 0 bases from V and 7 bases from J, the junction contained 13 bases not matched to a gene. The V gene's germline CDR1 is SGHRS and CDR2 YFSETQ. As DNA, the CDR3 is TGCGCCAGCAGCTTGGGAGACAGGGGGTTCGGTTATGTTGAAGCTTTCTTT. It translates to CASSLGDRGFGYVEAFF. The full variable domain, its missing parts supplied by reference TRBV5-1 and TRBJ1-1, is KAGVTQTPRYLIKTRGQQVTLSCSPISGHRSVSWYQQTPGQGLQFLFEYFSETQRNKGNFPGRFSGRQFSNSRSEMNVSTLELGDSALYLCASSLGDRGFGYVEAFFGQGTRLTVV.

This sequence joins TRBV7-2 and TRBJ2-1; no clear D gene. This CDR3 has 14 amino acids. Germline V CDR1 and CDR2: SGHTA, FQGNSA. The V gene lost 4 bases and the J gene lost 8 bases, with 15 bases spanning the gap. CDR3 loop: CASSSLWGSDEQFF. The CDR3 DNA sequence: TGTGCCAGCAGCTCCTTGTGGGGAAGCGATGAGCAGTTCTTC.

This clone was observed once. J is TRBJ1-2 and V is TRBV4-2; 8 bases fit TRBD1. Trimming took 1 base from V and 4 from J; bases not matched to a gene: 5. The CDR3 runs 15 residues. From germline, CDR1 is LGHNA and CDR2 YNFKEQ. Here the CDR3 reads CASSQGTGQAYGYTF. Written as DNA, the CDR3 is TGTGCCAGCAGCCAAGGGACAGGGCAGGCCTATGGCTACACCTTC.

The CDR3 DNA reads TGTGCCAGCAGTTTCGGCCCGGCCTCTGGAAACACCATATATTTT. This translates into CASSFGPASGNTIYF. V gene TRBV28 combines with J gene TRBJ1-3; D unclear. This CDR3 region has 15 residues. Germline loops: CDR1 MDHEN, CDR2 SYDVKM. V dropped 3 bases and J dropped 0 bases, with 9 bases sitting between them.

The rearrangement joins TRBV28 to TRBJ1-4, with unresolved D. Trimming shortened V by 6 bases and J by 5 bases, and 16 bases separated the two germline ends. This CDR3 has 15 amino acids. Germline V gene sequence: CDR1 MDHEN, CDR2 SYDVKM. CDR3 DNA sequence: TGTGCCAGCAGGACCCCAGGAGGTTCGAATGAAAAACTGTTTTTT. Its protein product is CASRTPGGSNEKLFF. Combining the CDR3 with reference TRBV28 and TRBJ1-4 gives the whole variable domain DVKVTQSSRYLVKRTGEKVFLECVQDMDHENMFWYRQDPGLGLRLIYFSYDVKMKEKGDIPEGYSVSREKKERFSLILESASTNQTSMYLCASRTPGGSNEKLFFGSGTQLSVL.